A selection of T cell receptor beta chains follows, all from one sample in a study of Graves' ophthalmopathy and Graves' hyperthyroidism. TCRdb redid the calling of the multiplex PCR reads with MiXCR, one entry per CDR3 protein. The data contain 350,000 to 450,000 distinct CDR3 sequences, roughly 21% of them seen just once; the ten biggest clones take up roughly 3.2%. The sample consisted of peripheral blood. The receptors come from a woman aged 18-35 years with stable Graves' hyperthyroidism. Both conserved end residues are part of each CDR3. D genes are given only for firm matches. The size of a clone is reported for some rows only, either as once, few or many, or as a class for expanded clones.

v_gene	d_gene	abundance	j_gene	CDR3aa	CDR3nt
TRBV11-3	NA	many	TRBJ1-1	CASSRGRGNTEAFF	TGTGCCAGCAGCCGGGGGCGGGGGAACACTGAAGCTTTCTTT
TRBV28	TRBD1	many	TRBJ2-7	CASSWDRFGSYEQYF	TGTGCCAGCAGCTGGGACAGGTTCGGCTCCTACGAGCAGTACTTC
TRBV19	NA	NA	TRBJ1-6	CASSSFRGSPLHF	TGTGCCAGCAGTAGCTTCAGGGGATCACCCCTCCACTTT
TRBV20-1	NA	many	TRBJ1-5	CSATKSVEGAPQHF	TGCAGTGCTACCAAATCTGTCGAAGGTGCGCCCCAGCATTTT
TRBV7-2	TRBD2	many	TRBJ2-5	CASRPSGMGTQYF	TGTGCCAGCAGGCCTAGCGGGATGGGGACCCAGTACTTC
TRBV28	TRBD2	many	TRBJ2-5	CASMTRASGQETQYF	TGTGCCAGCATGACTAGGGCTAGCGGACAAGAGACCCAGTACTTC
TRBV20-1	TRBD1	many	TRBJ1-1	CSARTGGREAFF	TGCAGTGCTAGGACAGGGGGCAGGGAAGCTTTCTTT
TRBV20-1	NA	many	TRBJ1-5	CSATTGSGNQPQHF	TGCAGTGCAACTACAGGGTCAGGTAATCAGCCCCAGCATTTT
TRBV6-2/TRBV6-3	NA	few	TRBJ1-5	CASSSMGSTGNQPQHF	TGTGCCAGCAGTTCGATGGGCAGTACGGGCAATCAGCCTCAGCATTTT
TRBV9	NA	few	TRBJ2-5	CASSVGSEYQETQYF	TGTGCCAGCAGCGTAGGATCGGAGTACCAAGAGACCCAGTACTTC
TRBV6-1	NA	NA	TRBJ2-2	CASWATGELFF	TGTGCCAGCTGGGCTACAGGGGAGCTGTTTTTT
TRBV5-1	NA	many	TRBJ2-7	CASSLQATSSYEQYF	TGCGCCAGCAGCTTACAGGCAACATCCTCCTACGAGCAGTACTTC
TRBV29-1	TRBD1	many	TRBJ2-5	CSVEGQGVGGRKETQYF	TGCAGCGTTGAGGGACAGGGGGTCGGCGGGAGAAAAGAGACCCAGTACTTC
TRBV30	NA	many	TRBJ1-2	CAWSVQSAGNYGYTF	TGTGCCTGGAGTGTACAGTCGGCAGGCAACTATGGCTACACCTTC
TRBV12-3/TRBV12-4	TRBD1	few	TRBJ1-1	CASNPTGMNTEAFF	TGTGCCAGCAATCCGACAGGGATGAACACTGAAGCTTTCTTT
TRBV15	NA	many	TRBJ2-5	CATSQGPFQETQYF	TGTGCCACCAGCCAGGGGCCGTTCCAAGAGACCCAGTACTTC
TRBV6-1	NA	many	TRBJ1-2	CASSEGVFSTYGYTF	TGTGCCAGCAGTGAGGGCGTTTTTTCCACCTATGGCTACACCTTC
TRBV15	NA	NA	TRBJ1-6	CATSLLSLGFYNSPLHF	TGTGCCACCAGCCTACTATCGTTAGGCTTCTATAATTCACCCCTCCACTTT
TRBV6-5	TRBD1	NA	TRBJ1-1	CASSSRQGAVIAEAFF	TGTGCCAGCAGTTCACGACAGGGGGCGGTGATTGCTGAAGCTTTCTTT
TRBV6-5	NA	many	TRBJ2-7	CASKDSPYEQYF	TGTGCCAGCAAGGACTCCCCCTACGAGCAGTACTTC
TRBV19	NA	few	TRBJ1-3	CASSIGPTLTGNTIYF	TGTGCCAGTAGTATCGGACCCACCTTGACTGGAAACACCATATATTTT
TRBV4-1	TRBD2	many	TRBJ2-7	CASSHPGTSGSSYEQYF	TGCGCCAGCAGCCACCCCGGGACTAGCGGGAGCTCCTACGAGCAGTACTTC
TRBV11-2	NA	many	TRBJ2-5	CASSLMGGPETQYF	TGTGCCAGCAGCTTAATGGGGGGGCCGGAGACCCAGTACTTC
TRBV15	NA	many	TRBJ1-2	CATSDGVLEGYTF	TGTGCCACCAGCGACGGGGTTTTAGAGGGCTACACCTTC
TRBV7-8	TRBD2	NA	TRBJ2-7	CASSRGLAGGFYEQYF	TGTGCCAGCAGCCGCGGACTAGCGGGGGGGTTTTACGAGCAGTACTTC
TRBV12-3/TRBV12-4	TRBD1	many	TRBJ2-7	CASGGQGGSYEQYF	TGTGCCAGCGGTGGACAGGGGGGTTCCTACGAGCAGTACTTC
TRBV9	NA	many	TRBJ2-1	CASSVGTRTARDEQFF	TGTGCCAGCAGCGTAGGGACCAGGACGGCCAGGGATGAGCAGTTCTTC
TRBV28	TRBD2	NA	TRBJ2-7	CASSFPSTSGTFYEQYF	TGTGCCAGCAGTTTCCCCTCGACTAGCGGGACGTTCTACGAGCAGTACTTC
TRBV2	NA	many	TRBJ1-2	CVSSEDPLAVYGYTF	TGTGTCAGCAGTGAAGATCCGTTAGCGGTCTATGGCTACACCTTC
TRBV18	NA	NA	TRBJ1-1	CASSDFWGWDTEAFF	TGTGCCAGCTCCGACTTCTGGGGGTGGGACACTGAAGCTTTCTTT
TRBV12-3/TRBV12-4	TRBD1	NA	TRBJ2-2	CASRTLRGRNTGELFF	TGTGCCAGCAGAACCCTCAGGGGGAGGAACACCGGGGAGCTGTTTTTT
TRBV19	NA	many	TRBJ2-5	CASSIVGVQETQYF	TGTGCCAGTAGTATAGTCGGGGTACAAGAGACCCAGTACTTC
TRBV28	NA	NA	TRBJ2-7	CASSFQPTPEQYF	TGTGCCAGCAGTTTCCAACCAACTCCTGAGCAGTACTTC
TRBV20-1	NA	many	TRBJ2-7	CSARGEGDHEQYF	TGCAGTGCTAGAGGGGAAGGGGACCACGAGCAGTACTTC
TRBV10-2	NA	many	TRBJ2-7	CASSESGRTYEQCF	TGCGCCAGCAGTGAGTCGGGCCGAACCTACGAGCAGTGCTTC
TRBV20-1	NA	many	TRBJ1-5	CSARDEGWDQPQHF	TGCAGTGCTAGAGATGAGGGTTGGGATCAGCCCCAGCATTTT
TRBV12-3/TRBV12-4	TRBD1	NA	TRBJ1-5	CASSLEGTGRQPQHF	TGTGCCAGCAGTTTAGAGGGGACAGGCAGGCAGCCCCAGCATTTT
TRBV11-2	TRBD2	NA	TRBJ2-7	CASSLDLEREGSEQYF	TGTGCCAGCAGCTTAGATCTGGAGCGGGAAGGATCCGAGCAGTACTTC
TRBV10-3	TRBD2	many	TRBJ2-7	CAISTTSGATYEQYF	TGTGCCATCAGTACGACTAGCGGAGCTACCTACGAGCAGTACTTC
TRBV6-1	NA	many	TRBJ2-2	CASQRGWGTGELFF	TGTGCCAGCCAACGGGGGTGGGGCACCGGGGAGCTGTTTTTT
TRBV2	NA	many	TRBJ1-1	CASRLSREWPEAFF	TGTGCCAGCAGACTTTCCAGGGAATGGCCTGAAGCTTTCTTT
TRBV28	NA	NA	TRBJ2-2	CASSSEGTVATGELFF	TGTGCCAGCAGTTCGGAGGGGACGGTGGCCACCGGGGAGCTGTTTTTT
TRBV6-1	NA	few	TRBJ1-2	CASSEGEGAAHGYTF	TGTGCCAGCAGTGAAGGTGAAGGGGCCGCCCATGGCTACACCTTC
TRBV12-3/TRBV12-4	NA	many	TRBJ1-5	CASSHTGPQHF	TGTGCCAGCAGTCATACAGGGCCTCAGCATTTT
TRBV6-1	NA	many	TRBJ2-6	CASREAGANVLTF	TGTGCCAGCAGAGAGGCTGGGGCCAACGTCCTGACTTTC
TRBV27	NA	many	TRBJ2-7	CASKPHTGPTYEQYF	TGTGCCAGCAAGCCCCATACGGGACCCACCTACGAGCAGTACTTC
TRBV2	TRBD1	NA	TRBJ2-2	CASSPTTGVLTGDLFF	TGTGCCAGCAGTCCGACCACAGGGGTCTTAACCGGGGATCTGTTTTTT
TRBV7-1	NA	NA	TRBJ2-7	CAGSSDRARQYF	TGTGCCGGCAGCTCTGACAGAGCGAGGCAGTACTTC
TRBV5-1	TRBD2	many	TRBJ2-2	CASSLTGRAEELFF	TGCGCCAGCAGCTTGACCGGGAGGGCCGAAGAGCTGTTTTTT
TRBV11-1	NA	many	TRBJ2-2	CASSLSRTANTGELFF	TGTGCCAGCAGCTTATCTAGGACAGCTAACACCGGGGAGCTGTTTTTT
TRBV14	NA	many	TRBJ2-2	CASSQVRAGELFF	TGTGCCAGCAGCCAAGTCCGGGCCGGGGAGCTGTTTTTT
TRBV6-2/TRBV6-3	TRBD1	few	TRBJ2-5	CASNRQGARETQYF	TGTGCCAGCAACAGACAGGGGGCGAGGGAGACCCAGTACTTC
TRBV6-2/TRBV6-3	NA	many	TRBJ2-2	CASQTGNTGELFF	TGTGCCAGCCAAACAGGGAACACCGGGGAGCTGTTTTTT
TRBV29-1	NA	many	TRBJ2-7	CSVDVPGRLEQYF	TGCAGCGTTGATGTTCCAGGACGGCTCGAGCAGTACTTC
TRBV27	TRBD1	many	TRBJ1-1	CASSSRGQLLNTEAFF	TGTGCCAGCAGTTCCCGGGGACAGTTGTTGAACACTGAAGCTTTCTTT
TRBV11-2	NA	NA	TRBJ2-7	CASSLLDSYSYEQYF	TGTGCCAGCAGCCTTTTGGACAGTTACTCCTACGAGCAGTACTTC
TRBV10-3	NA	many	TRBJ1-2	CAISVGGGVYGYTF	TGTGCCATCAGTGTGGGGGGAGGGGTCTATGGCTACACCTTC
TRBV3-1	TRBD1	many	TRBJ2-7	CASSQDRFSYEQYF	TGTGCCAGCAGCCAGGACAGGTTCTCCTACGAGCAGTACTTC
TRBV20-1	TRBD2	many	TRBJ2-7	CSARDFRLAGGHEQYF	TGCAGTGCTAGAGATTTTAGACTAGCGGGAGGGCACGAGCAGTACTTC